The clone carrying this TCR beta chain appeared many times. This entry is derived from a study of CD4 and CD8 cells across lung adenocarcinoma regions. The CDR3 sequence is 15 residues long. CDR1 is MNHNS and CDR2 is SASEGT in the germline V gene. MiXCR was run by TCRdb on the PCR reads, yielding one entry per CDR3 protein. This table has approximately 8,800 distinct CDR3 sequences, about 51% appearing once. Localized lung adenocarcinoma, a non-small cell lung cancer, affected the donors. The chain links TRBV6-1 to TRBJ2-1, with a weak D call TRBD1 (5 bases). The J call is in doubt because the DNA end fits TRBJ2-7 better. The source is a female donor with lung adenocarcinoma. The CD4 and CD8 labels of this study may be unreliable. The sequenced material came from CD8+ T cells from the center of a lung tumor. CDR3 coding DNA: TGTGCCAGCAGTCAAGGGGAAAACTCCTACAATGAGCAGTACTTC. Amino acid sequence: CASSQGENSYNEQYF.